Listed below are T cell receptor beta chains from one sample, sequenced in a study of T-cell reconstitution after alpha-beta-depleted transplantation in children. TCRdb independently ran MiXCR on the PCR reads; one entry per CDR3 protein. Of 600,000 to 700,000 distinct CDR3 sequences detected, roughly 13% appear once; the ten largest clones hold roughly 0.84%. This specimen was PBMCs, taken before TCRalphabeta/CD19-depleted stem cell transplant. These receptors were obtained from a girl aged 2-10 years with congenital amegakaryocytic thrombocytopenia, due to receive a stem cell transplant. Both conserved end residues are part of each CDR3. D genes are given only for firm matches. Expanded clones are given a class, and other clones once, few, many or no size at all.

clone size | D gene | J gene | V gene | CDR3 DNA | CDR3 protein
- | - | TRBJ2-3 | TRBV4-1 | TGCGCCAGCAGCCAAGTTTTAACCGGGCTGTCTAGCACAGATACGCAGTATTTT | CASSQVLTGLSSTDTQYF
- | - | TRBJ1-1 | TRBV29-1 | TGCAGCGTTGTGCGGGGGAACACTGAAGCTTTCTTT | CSVVRGNTEAFF
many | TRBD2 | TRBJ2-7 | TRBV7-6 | TGTGCCAGCAGCTCGGACGTGACTAGCGTCGAGCAGTACTTC | CASSSDVTSVEQYF
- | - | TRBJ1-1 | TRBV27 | TGTGCCAGCAGTTTATCGCTGGGTTGGGACACTGAAGCTTTCTTT | CASSLSLGWDTEAFF
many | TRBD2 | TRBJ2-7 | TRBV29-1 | TGCAGCGTTGAAAGCGGGGAGGGCAGCTCCTACGAGCAGTACTTC | CSVESGEGSSYEQYF
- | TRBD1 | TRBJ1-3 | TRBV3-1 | TGTGCCAGCAGCCAAGAACAGGGGGCTTTGGAAAACACCATATATTTT | CASSQEQGALENTIYF
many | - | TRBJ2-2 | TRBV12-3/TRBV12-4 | TGTGCCAGCAGTTTAGGGAATCTGGCCGGGGAGCTGTTTTTT | CASSLGNLAGELFF
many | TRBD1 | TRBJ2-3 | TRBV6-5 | TGTGCCAGCAGTTACTCACAGGGGTATGCCACAGATACGCAGTATTTT | CASSYSQGYATDTQYF
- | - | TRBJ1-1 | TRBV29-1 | TGCAGCGTTGAAGGGGGTGAAGCTTTCTTT | CSVEGGEAFF
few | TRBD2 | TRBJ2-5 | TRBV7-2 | TGTGCCAGCAGCTTACCGACTAGCGGGGTAGAGACCCAGTACTTC | CASSLPTSGVETQYF
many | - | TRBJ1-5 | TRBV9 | TGTGCCAGCAGCGTAGTGGGGGATCACAGCAATCAGCCCCAGCATTTT | CASSVVGDHSNQPQHF
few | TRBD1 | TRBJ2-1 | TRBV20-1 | TGCAGTGCTAGTCCTTGGCCGGGACAGGGGGGTAATGAGCAGTTCTTC | CSASPWPGQGGNEQFF
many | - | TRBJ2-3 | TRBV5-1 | TGCGCCAGCAGCTTAACAAACTGGGGGGATACGCAGTATTTT | CASSLTNWGDTQYF
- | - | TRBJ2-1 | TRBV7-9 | TGTGCCAGCAGCTTAGGTAATTTCTTGCGGGACGACAATGAGCAGTTCTTC | CASSLGNFLRDDNEQFF
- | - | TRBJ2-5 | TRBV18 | TGTGCCAGCTCACCACCGAAAAGTCGTGGGGAGACCCAGTACTTC | CASSPPKSRGETQYF
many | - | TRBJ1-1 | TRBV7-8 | TGTGCCAGCAGCCCTCGGTCCTTCGGGACTGAAGCTTTCTTT | CASSPRSFGTEAFF
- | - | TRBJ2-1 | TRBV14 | TGTGCCAGCAGCCGCCCCCGGGGGCCCTACAATGAGCAGTTCTTC | CASSRPRGPYNEQFF
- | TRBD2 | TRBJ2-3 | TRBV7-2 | TGTGCCAGCAGGAACAATAGCGGGATCCGGTTGGCAGATACGCAGTATTTT | CASRNNSGIRLADTQYF
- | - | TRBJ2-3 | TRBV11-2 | TGTGCCAGCAGCTCCCACACCGAGCAGTATTTT | CASSSHTEQYF
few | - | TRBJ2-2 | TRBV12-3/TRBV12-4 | TGTGCCAGCAGTTTTGTGGGACCTCCACTAATAAACACCGGGGAGCTGTTTTTT | CASSFVGPPLINTGELFF
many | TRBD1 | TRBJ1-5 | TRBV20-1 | TGCAGTGTGACTAGGACAGGGGGCGCGGGCAATCAGCCCCAGCATTTT | CSVTRTGGAGNQPQHF
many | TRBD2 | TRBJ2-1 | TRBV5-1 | TGCGCCAGCAGCTTGTCGGGAGGTTACAATGAGCAGTTCTTC | CASSLSGGYNEQFF
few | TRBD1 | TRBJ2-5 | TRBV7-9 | TGTGCCAGCGGCGACGGAACCGGGACAGAAAAGGAGACCCAGTACTTC | CASGDGTGTEKETQYF
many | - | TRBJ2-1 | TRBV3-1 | TGTGCCAGCAGCGGACTCGCGAACTCCTACAATGAGCAGTTCTTC | CASSGLANSYNEQFF
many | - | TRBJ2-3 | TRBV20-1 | TGCAGTGCTACAATGTGGAGGACACGAACAGATACGCAGTATTTT | CSATMWRTRTDTQYF
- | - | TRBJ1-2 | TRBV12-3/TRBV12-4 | TGTGCCAGCAGTCCCGAAGGGCGGGGCGACACCTTC | CASSPEGRGDTF
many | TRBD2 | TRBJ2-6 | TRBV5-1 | TGCGCCAGCAGCTTGCGGCTAGCGGCTGGGGCCAACGTCCTGACTTTC | CASSLRLAAGANVLTF
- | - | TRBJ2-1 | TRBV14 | TGTGCCACAAGAGGATCAGGAAGTCTGCAGTTCTTC | CATRGSGSLQFF
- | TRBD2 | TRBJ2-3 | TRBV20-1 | TGCAGTGCTAGAGATGAAGGAGCGGGAGAACGTAGGCGGGCCGCAGATACGCAGTATTTT | CSARDEGAGERRRAADTQYF
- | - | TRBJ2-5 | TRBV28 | TGTGCCAGCGAGGCTGGGGCACTCCAAGAGACCCAGTACTTC | CASEAGALQETQYF
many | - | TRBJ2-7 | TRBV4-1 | TGCGCCAGCAGCCCTCGGACGGAATCCTACGAGCAGTACTTC | CASSPRTESYEQYF
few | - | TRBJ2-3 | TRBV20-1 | TGCAGTGCTAGAGTTCTGAGTAGGGTTAGCACAGATACGCAGTATTTT | CSARVLSRVSTDTQYF
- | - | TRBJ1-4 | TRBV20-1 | TGCAGTGCTATATCAGGTTCTAATGAAAAACTGTTTTTT | CSAISGSNEKLFF
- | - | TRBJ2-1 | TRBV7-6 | TGTGCCAGCAGCTTAGAGCCGGGCTCCTACAATGAGCAGTTCTTC | CASSLEPGSYNEQFF
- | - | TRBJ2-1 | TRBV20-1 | TGCAGTGCTACAAAAGCGCCTTACAATGAGCAGTTCTTC | CSATKAPYNEQFF
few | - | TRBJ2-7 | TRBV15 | TGTGCCACCAGCAGAGATTCTGGGACTGCTTCCTACGAGCAGTACTTC | CATSRDSGTASYEQYF
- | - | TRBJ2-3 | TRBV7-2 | TGTGCCAGCAGCTTAGCATCCTCCGATACGCAGTATTTT | CASSLASSDTQYF
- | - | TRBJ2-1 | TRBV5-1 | TGCGCCAGCAGCTCGACCGAGTCTTCCTGGCAGTTCTTC | CASSSTESSWQFF
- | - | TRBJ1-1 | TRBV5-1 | TGCGCCAGCGGAAAGACATCCCTTAACACTGAAGCTTTCTTT | CASGKTSLNTEAFF
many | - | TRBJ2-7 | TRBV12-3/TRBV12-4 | TGTGCCAGCAGTTTGGGCCTCACCCTCCGTAATGTAGTCTCCTACGAGCAGTACTTC | CASSLGLTLRNVVSYEQYF
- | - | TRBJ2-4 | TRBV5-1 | TGCGCCAGCAGCTTGGACCGGACGATAAACATTCAGTACTTC | CASSLDRTINIQYF
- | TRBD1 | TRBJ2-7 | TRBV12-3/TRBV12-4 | TGTGCCAGCAGCCCCATGGGACAGGGAAACCACGAGCAGTACTTC | CASSPMGQGNHEQYF
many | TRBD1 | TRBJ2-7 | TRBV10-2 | TGCGCCAGCAGTGAGGTGGGACAGCCTCCTAACGAGCAGTACTTC | CASSEVGQPPNEQYF
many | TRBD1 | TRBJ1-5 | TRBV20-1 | TGCAGTGCTAGCGAGGACAGGGGGACGCATCAGCCCCAGCATTTT | CSASEDRGTHQPQHF
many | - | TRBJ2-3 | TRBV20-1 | TGCAGTGGCCCCATCGGGGATACGCAGTATTTT | CSGPIGDTQYF
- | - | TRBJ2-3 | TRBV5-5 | TGTGCCAGCAGCATAGCGAGGTTCGCAGATACGCAGTATTTT | CASSIARFADTQYF
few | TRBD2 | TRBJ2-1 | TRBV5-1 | TGCGCCAGCAGCCGATCGAAGACTAGCGGGAGTATGAATGAGCATTTCTTC | CASSRSKTSGSMNEHFF
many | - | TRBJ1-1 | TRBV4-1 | TGCGCCAGCAGCCAAGGCGACGCTAGGAACACTGAAGCTTTCTTT | CASSQGDARNTEAFF
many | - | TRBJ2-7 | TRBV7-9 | TGTGCCAGCTTAGATGGTCCGCACGAGCAGTACTTC | CASLDGPHEQYF